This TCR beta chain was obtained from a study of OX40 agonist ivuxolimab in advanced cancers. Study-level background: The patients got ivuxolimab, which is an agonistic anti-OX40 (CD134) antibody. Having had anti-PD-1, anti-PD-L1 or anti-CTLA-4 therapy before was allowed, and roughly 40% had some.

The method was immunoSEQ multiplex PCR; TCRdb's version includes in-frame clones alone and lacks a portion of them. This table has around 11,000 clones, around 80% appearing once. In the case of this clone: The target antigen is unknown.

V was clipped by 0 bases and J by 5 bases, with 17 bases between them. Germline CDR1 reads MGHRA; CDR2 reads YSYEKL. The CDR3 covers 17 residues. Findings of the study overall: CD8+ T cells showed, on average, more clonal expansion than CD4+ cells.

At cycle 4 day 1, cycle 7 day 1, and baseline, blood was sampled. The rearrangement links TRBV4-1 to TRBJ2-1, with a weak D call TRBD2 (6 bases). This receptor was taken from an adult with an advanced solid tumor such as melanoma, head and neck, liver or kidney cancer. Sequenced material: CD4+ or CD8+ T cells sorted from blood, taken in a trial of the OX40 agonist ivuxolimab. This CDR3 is CASSQDMGTFAHNEQFF. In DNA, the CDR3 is TGCGCCAGCAGCCAAGATATGGGGACTTTTGCTCACAATGAGCAGTTCTTC.